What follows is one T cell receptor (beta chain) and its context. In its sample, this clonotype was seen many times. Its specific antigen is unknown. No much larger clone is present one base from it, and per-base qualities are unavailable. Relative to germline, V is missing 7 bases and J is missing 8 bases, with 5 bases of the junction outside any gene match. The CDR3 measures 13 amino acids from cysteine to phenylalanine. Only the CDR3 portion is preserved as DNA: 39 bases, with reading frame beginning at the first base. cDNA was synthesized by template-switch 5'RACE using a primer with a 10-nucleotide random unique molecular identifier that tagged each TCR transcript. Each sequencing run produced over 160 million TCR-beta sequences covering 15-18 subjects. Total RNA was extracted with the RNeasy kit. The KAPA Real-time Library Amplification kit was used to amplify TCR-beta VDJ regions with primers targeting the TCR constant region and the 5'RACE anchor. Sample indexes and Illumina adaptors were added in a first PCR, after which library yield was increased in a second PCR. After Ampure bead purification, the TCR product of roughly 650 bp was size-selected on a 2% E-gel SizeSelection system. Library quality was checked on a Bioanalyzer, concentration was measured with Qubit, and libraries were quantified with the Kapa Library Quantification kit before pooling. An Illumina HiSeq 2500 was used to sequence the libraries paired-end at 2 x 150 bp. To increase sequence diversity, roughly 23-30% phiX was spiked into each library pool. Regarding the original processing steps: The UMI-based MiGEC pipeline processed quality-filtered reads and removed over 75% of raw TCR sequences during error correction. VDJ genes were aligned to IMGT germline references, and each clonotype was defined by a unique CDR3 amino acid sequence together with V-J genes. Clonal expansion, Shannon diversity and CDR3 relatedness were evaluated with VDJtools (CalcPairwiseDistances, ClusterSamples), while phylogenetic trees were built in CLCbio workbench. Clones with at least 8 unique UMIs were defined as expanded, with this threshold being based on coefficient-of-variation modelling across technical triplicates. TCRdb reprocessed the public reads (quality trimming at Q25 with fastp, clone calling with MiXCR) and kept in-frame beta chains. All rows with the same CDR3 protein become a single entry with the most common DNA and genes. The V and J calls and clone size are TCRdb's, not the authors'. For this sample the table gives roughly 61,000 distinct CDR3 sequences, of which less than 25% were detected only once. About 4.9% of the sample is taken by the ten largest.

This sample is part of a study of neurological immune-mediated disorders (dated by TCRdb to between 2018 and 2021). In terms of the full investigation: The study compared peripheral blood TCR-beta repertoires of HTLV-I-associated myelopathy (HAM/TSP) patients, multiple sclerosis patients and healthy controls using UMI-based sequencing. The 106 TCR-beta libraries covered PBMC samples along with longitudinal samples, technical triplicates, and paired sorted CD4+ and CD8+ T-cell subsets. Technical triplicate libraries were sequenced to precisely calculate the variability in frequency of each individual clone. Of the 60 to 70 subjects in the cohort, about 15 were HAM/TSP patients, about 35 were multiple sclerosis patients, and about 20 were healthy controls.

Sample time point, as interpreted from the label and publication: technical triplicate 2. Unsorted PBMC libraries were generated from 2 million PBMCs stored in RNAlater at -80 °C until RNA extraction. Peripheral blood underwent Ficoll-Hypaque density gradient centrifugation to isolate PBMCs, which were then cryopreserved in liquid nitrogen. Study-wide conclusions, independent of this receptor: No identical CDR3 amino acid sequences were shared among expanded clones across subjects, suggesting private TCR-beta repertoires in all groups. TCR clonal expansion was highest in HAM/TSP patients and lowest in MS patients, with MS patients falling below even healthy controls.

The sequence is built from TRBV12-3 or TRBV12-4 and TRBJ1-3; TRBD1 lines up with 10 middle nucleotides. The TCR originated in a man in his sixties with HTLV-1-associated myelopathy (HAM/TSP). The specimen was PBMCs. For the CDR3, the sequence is CASIEDRGYTIYF. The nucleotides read TGTGCCAGCATCGAGGACAGGGGGTACACCATATATTTT.